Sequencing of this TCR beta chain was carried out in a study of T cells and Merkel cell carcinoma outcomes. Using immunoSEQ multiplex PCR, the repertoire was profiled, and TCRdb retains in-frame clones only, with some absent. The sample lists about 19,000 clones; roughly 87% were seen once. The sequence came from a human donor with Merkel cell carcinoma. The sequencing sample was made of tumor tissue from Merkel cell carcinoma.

The CDR3 reads CASSIGGSYEQYF. CDR3 sequence (DNA): TGTGCCAGCAGCATCGGGGGGTCCTACGAGCAGTACTTC. This rearrangement joins TRBV9 to TRBJ2-7; TRBD2 matches at 7 bases. V shed 4 bases, J shed 1 base, and the junction held 2 bases outside the gene matches. The CDR3 totals 13 residues. Germline CDR1 reads SGDLS; CDR2 reads YYNGEE.